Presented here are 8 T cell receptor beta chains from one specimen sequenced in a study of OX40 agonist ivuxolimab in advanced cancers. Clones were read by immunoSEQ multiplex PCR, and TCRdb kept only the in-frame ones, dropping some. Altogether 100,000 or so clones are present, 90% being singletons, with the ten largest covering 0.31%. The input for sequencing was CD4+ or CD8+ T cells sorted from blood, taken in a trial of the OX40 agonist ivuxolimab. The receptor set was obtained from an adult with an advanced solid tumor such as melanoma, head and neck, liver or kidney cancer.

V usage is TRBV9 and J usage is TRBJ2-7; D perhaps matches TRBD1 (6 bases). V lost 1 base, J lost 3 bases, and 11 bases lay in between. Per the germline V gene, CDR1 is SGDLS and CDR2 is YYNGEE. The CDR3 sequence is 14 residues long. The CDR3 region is CASSVLGGIYEQYF. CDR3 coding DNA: TGTGCCAGCAGCGTACTAGGGGGAATCTACGAGCAGTACTTC. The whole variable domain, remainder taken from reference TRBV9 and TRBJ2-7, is DSGVTQTPKHLITATGQRVTLRCSPRSGDLSVYWYQQSLDQGLQFLIQYYNGEERAKGNILERFSAQQFPDLHSELNLSSLELGDSALYFCASSVLGGIYEQYFGPGTRLTVT.

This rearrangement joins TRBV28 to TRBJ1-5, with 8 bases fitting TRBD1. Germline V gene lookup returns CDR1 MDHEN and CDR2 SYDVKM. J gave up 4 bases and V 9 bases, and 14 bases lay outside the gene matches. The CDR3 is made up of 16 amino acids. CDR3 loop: CASSRDLRGPNQPQHF. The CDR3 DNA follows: TGTGCCAGTTCTCGGGACCTCAGGGGGCCGAATCAGCCCCAGCATTTT.

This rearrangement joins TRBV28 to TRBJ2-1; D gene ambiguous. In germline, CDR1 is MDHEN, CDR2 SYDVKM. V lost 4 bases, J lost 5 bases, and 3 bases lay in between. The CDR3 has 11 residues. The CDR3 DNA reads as TGTGCCAGCAGTTGGAACAATGAGCAGTTCTTC. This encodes CASSWNNEQFF.

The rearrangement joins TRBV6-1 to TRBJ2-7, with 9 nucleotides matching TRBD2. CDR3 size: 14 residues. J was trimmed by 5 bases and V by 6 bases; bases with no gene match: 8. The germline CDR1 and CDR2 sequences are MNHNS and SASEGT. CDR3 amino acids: CASRAGIAGDEQYF. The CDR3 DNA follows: TGTGCCAGCAGAGCCGGGATAGCGGGAGACGAGCAGTACTTC.

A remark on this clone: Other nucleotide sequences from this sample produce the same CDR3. The CDR3 protein is CASKTSGDSYEQYF. Here the CDR3 DNA reads TGTGCCAGCAAAACTAGCGGGGATTCCTACGAGCAGTACTTC. The rearrangement uses TRBV6-6 and TRBJ2-7; 10 nucleotides line up with TRBD2. Germline lookup yields CDR1 MNHNY and CDR2 SVGAGI (reference sequence). V shed 7 bases, J shed 1 base, and the junction held 4 bases outside the gene matches. There are 14 residues in the CDR3.

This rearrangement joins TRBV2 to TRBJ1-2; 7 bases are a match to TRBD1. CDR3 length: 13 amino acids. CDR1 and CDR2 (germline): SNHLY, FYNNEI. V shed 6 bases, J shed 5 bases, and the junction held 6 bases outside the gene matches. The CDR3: CASRGQANYGYTF. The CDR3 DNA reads TGTGCCAGCAGAGGACAGGCCAATTATGGCTACACCTTC.

CDR3: CASSPRGDSSNTEAFF. DNA of the CDR3: TGTGCCAGCAGCCCCCGTGGGGACAGTTCGAACACTGAAGCTTTCTTT. The gene calls are TRBV9 and TRBJ1-1, with TRBD1 matching over 7 bases. Germline-derived CDR1 and CDR2 are SGDLS and YYNGEE. J gave up 1 base and V 4 bases, and 10 bases lay outside the gene matches. This CDR3 is built from 16 residues.

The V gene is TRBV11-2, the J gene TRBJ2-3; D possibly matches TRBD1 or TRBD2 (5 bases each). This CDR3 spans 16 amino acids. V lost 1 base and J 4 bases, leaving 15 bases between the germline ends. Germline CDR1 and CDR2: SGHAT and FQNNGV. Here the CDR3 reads CASSLGGTIFSDTQYF. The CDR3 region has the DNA TGTGCCAGCAGCTTAGGTGGGACCATCTTCTCAGATACGCAGTATTTT.